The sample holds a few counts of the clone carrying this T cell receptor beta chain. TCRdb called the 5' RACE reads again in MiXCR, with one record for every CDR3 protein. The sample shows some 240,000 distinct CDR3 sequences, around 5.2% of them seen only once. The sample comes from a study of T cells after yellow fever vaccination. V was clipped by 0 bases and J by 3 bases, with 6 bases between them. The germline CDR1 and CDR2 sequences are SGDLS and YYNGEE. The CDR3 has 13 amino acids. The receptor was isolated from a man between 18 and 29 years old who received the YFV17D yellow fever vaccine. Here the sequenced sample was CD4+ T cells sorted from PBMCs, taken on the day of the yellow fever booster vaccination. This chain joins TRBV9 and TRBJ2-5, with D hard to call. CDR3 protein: CASSVEGKETQYF. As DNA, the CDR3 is TGTGCCAGCAGCGTAGAGGGCAAAGAGACCCAGTACTTC.